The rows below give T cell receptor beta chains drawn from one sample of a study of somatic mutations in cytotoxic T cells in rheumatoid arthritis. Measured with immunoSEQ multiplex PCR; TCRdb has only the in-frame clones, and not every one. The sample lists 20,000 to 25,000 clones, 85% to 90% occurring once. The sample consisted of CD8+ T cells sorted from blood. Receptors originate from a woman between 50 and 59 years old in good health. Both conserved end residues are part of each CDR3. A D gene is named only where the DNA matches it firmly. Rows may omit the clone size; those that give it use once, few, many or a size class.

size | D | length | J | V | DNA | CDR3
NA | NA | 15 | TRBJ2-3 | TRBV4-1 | TGCGCCAGCAGCCGCGTCCGGACCGGCACAGATACGCAGTATTTT | CASSRVRTGTDTQYF
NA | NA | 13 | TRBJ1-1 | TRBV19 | TGTGCCAGTAGTATAGGAAGGAACACTGAAGCTTTCTTT | CASSIGRNTEAFF
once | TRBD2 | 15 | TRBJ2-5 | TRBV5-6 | TGTGCCAGCAGCTGGACTAGCGGGGGGGTCGAGACCCAGTACTTC | CASSWTSGGVETQYF
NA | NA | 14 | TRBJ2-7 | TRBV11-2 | TGTGCCAGCAGCTTAGCCAGGGGGGCCTACGAGCAGTACTTC | CASSLARGAYEQYF
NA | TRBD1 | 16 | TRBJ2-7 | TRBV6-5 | TGTGCCAGCAGTTACTCCCCGGGACAGGGGGCGGGTGAGCAGTACTTC | CASSYSPGQGAGEQYF
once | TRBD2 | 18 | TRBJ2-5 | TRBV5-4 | TGTGCCAGCAGCCCTATTCCCTTAGCGGGGGGGCCTGGTGAGACCCAGTACTTC | CASSPIPLAGGPGETQYF
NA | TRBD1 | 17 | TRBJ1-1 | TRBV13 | TGTGCCAGCAGCCCCCCAGGGGGACGTCTTCTGAACACTGAAGCTTTCTTT | CASSPPGGRLLNTEAFF
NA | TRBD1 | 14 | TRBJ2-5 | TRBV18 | TGTGCCAGCTCACCAGACAGGGGTCAAGAGACCCAGTACTTC | CASSPDRGQETQYF
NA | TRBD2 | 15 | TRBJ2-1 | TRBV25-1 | TGTGCCAGCGGAGCAGAGCGGGGCACTTACAATGAGCAGTTCTTC | CASGAERGTYNEQFF
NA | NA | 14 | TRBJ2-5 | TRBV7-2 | TGTGCCAGCACCCTCGCAGGGTGGTCCGGGACCCAGTACTTC | CASTLAGWSGTQYF
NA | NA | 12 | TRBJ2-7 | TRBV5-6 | TGTGCCAGCAGTTCAATGACCTACGAGCAGTACTTC | CASSSMTYEQYF
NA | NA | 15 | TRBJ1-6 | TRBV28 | TGTGCCAGCAGCACCCATACAGGAGCTAATTCACCCCTCCACTTT | CASSTHTGANSPLHF
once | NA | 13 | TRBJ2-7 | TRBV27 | TGTGCCAGCAGTTCCCCGGCCGGAGAAGAGCAGTACTTC | CASSSPAGEEQYF
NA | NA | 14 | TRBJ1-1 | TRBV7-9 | TGTGCCAGCAGCACTAGTGGGGGATACACTGAAGCTTTCTTT | CASSTSGGYTEAFF
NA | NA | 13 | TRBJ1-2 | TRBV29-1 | TGCAGCGTTGAAGATCCTTCCTTCTATGGCTACACCTTC | CSVEDPSFYGYTF
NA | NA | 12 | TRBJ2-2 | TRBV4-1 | TGCGCCAGCAGCCAAGGGGTAGGGGAGCTGTTTTTT | CASSQGVGELFF
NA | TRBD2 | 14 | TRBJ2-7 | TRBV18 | TGTGCCAGCTCACCGGGAGGGATCTCCTACGAGCAGTACTTC | CASSPGGISYEQYF
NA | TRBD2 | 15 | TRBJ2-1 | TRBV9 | TGTGCCAGCAGCGGAGGGACTAGCGGGGGGAATGAGCAGTTCTTC | CASSGGTSGGNEQFF
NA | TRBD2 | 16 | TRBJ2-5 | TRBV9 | TGTGCCAGCAGCCCCGGACTAGCGGGGGTACAAGAGACCCAGTACTTC | CASSPGLAGVQETQYF
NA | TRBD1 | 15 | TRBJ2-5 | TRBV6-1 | TGTGCCAGCAGTCAAGACAGGGGGCGCGGGGAGACCCAGTACTTC | CASSQDRGRGETQYF
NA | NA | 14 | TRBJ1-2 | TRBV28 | TGTGCCAGCAGTGCGGGACAAAGCGGCTATGGCTACACCTTC | CASSAGQSGYGYTF
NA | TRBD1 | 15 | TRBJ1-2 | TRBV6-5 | TGTGCCACTATAGAACCACAGGGGGCTAGCTATGGCTACACCTTC | CATIEPQGASYGYTF
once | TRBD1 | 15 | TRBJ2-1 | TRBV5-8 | TGTGCCAGCAGCTTACTGGGACAGACCTACAATGAGCAGTTCTTC | CASSLLGQTYNEQFF
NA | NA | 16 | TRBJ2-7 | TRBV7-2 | TGTGCCAGCAGCTTTACTCGGCTAGCCTCATCCTACGAGCAGTACTTC | CASSFTRLASSYEQYF
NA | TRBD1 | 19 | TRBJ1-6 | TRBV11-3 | TGTGCCAGCAGCTTAGCTGGGACAGGGGGGCTTCTCTATAATTCACCCCTCCACTTT | CASSLAGTGGLLYNSPLHF
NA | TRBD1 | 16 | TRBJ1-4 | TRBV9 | TGTGCCAGCAGCGCCCGGGACAGGGGTCCCAATGAAAAACTGTTTTTT | CASSARDRGPNEKLFF
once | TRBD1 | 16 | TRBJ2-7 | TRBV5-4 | TGTGCCAGCAGCGATGCCGGGACAGGGGAGGAGAACGAGCAGTACTTC | CASSDAGTGEENEQYF
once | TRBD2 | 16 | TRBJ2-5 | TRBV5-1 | TGCGCCAGCAGCTTTCCCCGGGGGGGCGCGGAAGAGACCCAGTACTTC | CASSFPRGGAEETQYF
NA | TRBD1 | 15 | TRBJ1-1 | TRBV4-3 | TGCGCCAGCAGCCAAGGGACAGGGGAAGGCACTGAAGCTTTCTTT | CASSQGTGEGTEAFF
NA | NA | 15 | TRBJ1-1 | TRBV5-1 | TGCGCCAGCAGCTTGGCGGCGCCGACGGGCACTGAAGCTTTCTTT | CASSLAAPTGTEAFF
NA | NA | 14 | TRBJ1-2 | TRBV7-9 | TGTGCCAGCAGCTTGGGTACAGGAGACTATGGCTACACCTTC | CASSLGTGDYGYTF
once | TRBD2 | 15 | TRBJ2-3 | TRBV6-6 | TGTGCCAGCAGCCTAGTCGGGGGGAGCACAGATACGCAGTATTTT | CASSLVGGSTDTQYF
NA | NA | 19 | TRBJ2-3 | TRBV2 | TGTGCCAGCAGTGAAGCTGTGACGGGGGCCGGGGATGGCACAGATACGCAGTATTTT | CASSEAVTGAGDGTDTQYF
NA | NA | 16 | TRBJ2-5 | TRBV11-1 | TGTGCCAGCAGCCCCCGTATTGCCCCTAACCAAGAGACCCAGTACTTC | CASSPRIAPNQETQYF
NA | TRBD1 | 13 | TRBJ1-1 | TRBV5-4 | TGTGCCAGCAGCGCGCAGGGGGGCACTGAAGCTTTCTTT | CASSAQGGTEAFF
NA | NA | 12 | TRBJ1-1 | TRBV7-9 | TGTGCCAGCAGGACCCCGAACACTGAAGCTTTCTTT | CASRTPNTEAFF
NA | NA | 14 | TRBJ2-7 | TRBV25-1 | TGTGCCAGCAAGAGACGGTACCACCCCTACGAGCAGTACTTC | CASKRRYHPYEQYF
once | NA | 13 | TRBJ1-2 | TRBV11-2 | TGTGCCAGCAGCGCACGACAGTCCTGGAGTTACACCTTC | CASSARQSWSYTF
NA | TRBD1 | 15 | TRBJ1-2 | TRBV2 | TGTGCCAGCAGTGAACCGGGACAGGGGAACTATGGCTACACCTTC | CASSEPGQGNYGYTF